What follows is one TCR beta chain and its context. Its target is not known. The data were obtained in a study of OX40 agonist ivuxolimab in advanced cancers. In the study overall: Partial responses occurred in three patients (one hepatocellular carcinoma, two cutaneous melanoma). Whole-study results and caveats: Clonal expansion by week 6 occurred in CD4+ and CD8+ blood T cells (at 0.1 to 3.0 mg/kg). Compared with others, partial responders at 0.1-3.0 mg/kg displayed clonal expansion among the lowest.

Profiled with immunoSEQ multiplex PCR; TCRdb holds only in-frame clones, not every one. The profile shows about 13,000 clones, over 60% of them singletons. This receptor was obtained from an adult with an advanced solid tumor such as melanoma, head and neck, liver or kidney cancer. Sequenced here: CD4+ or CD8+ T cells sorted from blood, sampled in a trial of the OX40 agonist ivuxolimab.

The DNA for the CDR3 is TGTGCCAGCAGCGGACCGGGACTGTCCTACGAGCAGTACTTC. Translating gives CASSGPGLSYEQYF. The J gene is TRBJ2-7, the V gene TRBV11-2, with D possibly TRBD2 on 6 matching bases. Germline CDR1 reads SGHAT; CDR2 reads FQNNGV. Trimming removed 5 bases from V and 1 base from J, with 12 bases in between. The CDR3 extends over 14 amino acids.